A single sample gave rise to the 17 T cell receptor beta chains below, sequenced in a study of beta chain features in type 1 diabetes. Investigators reverse transcribed all isolated RNA, so they sequenced expressed TCRB transcripts. TCRdb's table, derived via immunoSEQ multiplex PCR, lists solely in-frame clones and lacks some. The sample shows around 500,000 clones, 11% of them seen only once. Sequencing used naive CD4+ T cells from blood. The receptors shown here come from a woman under 30 in good health.

This clone appeared a few times. V usage is TRBV2 and J usage is TRBJ2-1, with D perhaps given as TRBD1 or TRBD2 (5 bases each). Per the germline V gene, CDR1 is SNHLY and CDR2 is FYNNEI. This CDR3 spans 12 amino acids. Trimming cost V 7 bases and J 5 bases, with 9 bases left between them. The CDR3 loop reads CASTRDHNEQFF. In DNA form, the CDR3 reads TGTGCCAGCACCCGGGACCACAATGAGCAGTTCTTC.

This clone was picked up a small number of times. The DNA of the CDR3 is TGTGCCAGTAAGAGGAGTCGGGAGCTGTTTTTT. Amino acid sequence: CASKRSRELFF. The chain combines TRBV19 with TRBJ2-2; D is unclear. There are 11 residues in the CDR3. Germline V gene sequence: CDR1 LNHDA, CDR2 SQIVND (reference sequence). The V and J ends lost 7 bases and 9 bases respectively, with 9 bases between them.

This chain joins TRBV19 and TRBJ1-5; the match to TRBD1 covers 7 bases. Germline CDR1 and CDR2: LNHDA and SQIVND (reference sequence). V was clipped by 6 bases and J by 2 bases; unmatched bases: 19. This CDR3 region has 19 residues. CDR3 sequence reads: CASRRTGTVYPFGNQPQHF. DNA for the CDR3: TGTGCCAGTAGGAGAACCGGGACAGTATATCCCTTTGGCAATCAGCCCCAGCATTTT.

The chain carries TRBV5-1 and TRBJ2-3; TRBD2 aligns across 7 bases. Losses at the gene ends were 0 bases for V and 2 bases for J; bases not matched to a gene: 3. This CDR3 is built from 15 residues. CDR1 and CDR2 from the germline V gene are SGHRS and YFSETQ. The CDR3 loop is CASSLAAGVTDTQYF. The CDR3 DNA sequence: TGCGCCAGCAGCTTGGCGGCGGGAGTCACAGATACGCAGTATTTT.

This chain joins TRBV9 and TRBJ1-1; D gene uncertain. V was shortened by 0 bases and J by 5 bases, with 17 bases between the two germline ends. The germline V gene has CDR1 SGDLS and CDR2 YYNGEE. This CDR3 is 16 amino acids long. The CDR3 here is CASSVGGRISSTEAFF. CDR3 coding DNA: TGTGCCAGCAGCGTAGGCGGGAGGATAAGTTCGACTGAAGCTTTCTTT.

This clone was counted a few times. The chain uses TRBV18 and TRBJ2-1, with 7 bases matching TRBD1. Germline V lookup: CDR1 KGHSH, CDR2 LQKENI. V trimming: 5 bases; J trimming: 5 bases; junction bases outside the gene matches: 15. The CDR3 sequence is 17 residues long. The CDR3 DNA reads TGTGCCAGCTCATCGCTAACATCAGGGACAGCCGACAATGAGCAGTTCTTC. It specifies CASSSLTSGTADNEQFF.

This chain joins TRBV6-5 and TRBJ2-1, with 9 bases matching TRBD2. The V gene end was trimmed by 6 bases and the J gene end by 3 bases; junction bases not matched to a gene: 6. The V gene's germline CDR1 is MNHEY and CDR2 SVGAGI. The CDR3 has 15 residues. The CDR3 sequence: CASSYSGRNYNEQFF. CDR3 DNA sequence: TGTGCCAGCAGCTATAGCGGGAGAAACTACAATGAGCAGTTCTTC.

This clone was seen more than once but under ten times. The chain uses TRBV19 and TRBJ2-7; possibly TRBD2 for D (7 bases). The germline V gene encodes CDR1 LNHDA and CDR2 SQIVND (reference sequence). This CDR3 is 12 amino acids long. The V gene lost 3 bases and the J gene lost 7 bases, with 10 bases spanning the gap. CDR3 bases: TGTGCCAGTAGTATCAGGGGAGGGGAGCAGTACGTC. It specifies CASSIRGGEQYV.

The chain couples TRBV5-1 to TRBJ2-3; D might be TRBD1 (6 bases). Germline V gives CDR1 SGHRS, CDR2 YFSETQ. Trimming pared 5 bases from V and 7 bases from J, leaving 8 bases between. The CDR3 is 11 amino acids. This CDR3 reads CASRGGNTQYF. In nucleotides, the CDR3 is TGCGCCAGCAGAGGGGGAAATACGCAGTATTTT.

This clone came up a few times. This sample includes further DNA sequences coding for the same CDR3. The J gene is TRBJ2-7, the V gene TRBV7-2; D is unclear. The CDR3 spans 13 residues. V shed 5 bases and J shed 0 bases, with 8 bases lying between them. The germline CDR1 and CDR2 sequences are SGHTA and FQGNSA. The CDR3 DNA follows: TGTGCCAGCAGCCTTAGCCGCTCCTACGAGCAGTACTTC. Its protein product is CASSLSRSYEQYF. Using reference TRBV7-2 and TRBJ2-7 for the parts outside the CDR3, the full variable domain is GAGVSQSPSNKVTEKGKDVELRCDPISGHTALYWYRQSLGQGLEFLIYFQGNSAPDKSGLPSDRFSAERTGGSVSTLTIQRTQQEDSAVYLCASSLSRSYEQYFGPGTRLTVT.

Concerning this clone itself: In the same sample, other DNA sequences code for this CDR3. V and J are TRBV9 and TRBJ2-3, with 7 positions matching TRBD2. Germline V CDR1 and CDR2: SGDLS, YYNGEE. The CDR3 covers 17 residues. The trim removed 0 bases at V and 0 bases at J, leaving 7 bases unmatched. The CDR3 here is CASSVAPASGSTDTQYF. CDR3 in DNA: TGTGCCAGCAGCGTAGCCCCGGCTAGCGGAAGCACAGATACGCAGTATTTT. Using reference TRBV9 and TRBJ2-3 for the parts outside the CDR3, the full variable domain is DSGVTQTPKHLITATGQRVTLRCSPRSGDLSVYWYQQSLDQGLQFLIQYYNGEERAKGNILERFSAQQFPDLHSELNLSSLELGDSALYFCASSVAPASGSTDTQYFGPGTRLTVL.

This chain connects TRBV19 to TRBJ2-4; no clear D. V was shortened by 6 bases and J by 5 bases, with 11 bases between the two germline ends. The CDR3 runs to 13 residues. Germline CDR1 and CDR2: LNHDA and SQIVND (reference sequence). CDR3 nucleotides: TGTGCCAGTAGCGAAGACGGGCAAAACATTCAGTACTTC. Amino acids: CASSEDGQNIQYF.

A few counts support this clone. The chain has TRBV2 and TRBJ2-1, with TRBD1 as a possible D gene (5 bases). Trimming left V 3 bases short and J 4 bases short, with 7 bases between. This CDR3 is 13 amino acids long. The germline gives CDR1 SNHLY, CDR2 FYNNEI. The CDR3 loop is CASSEQGYNEQFF. As DNA, the CDR3 is TGTGCCAGCAGTGAGCAGGGTTACAATGAGCAGTTCTTC.

The V call is TRBV7-9, the J call TRBJ1-5; 11 nucleotides agree with TRBD1. The CDR3 runs to 14 residues. Germline V CDR1 and CDR2: SEHNR, FQNEAQ (reference sequence). V was clipped by 5 bases and J by 10 bases; unmatched bases: 7. The CDR3 region has the DNA TGTGCCAGCAGCCGGGGACAGGGGGATCGACCCCAGCATTTT. Amino acids: CASSRGQGDRPQHF.

The sample holds a few counts of this clone. CDR3 in DNA: TGTGCCACCAGCAGACTAGCGGGAGCAGCCAAAAACATTCAGTACTTC. This sequence encodes CATSRLAGAAKNIQYF. The chain couples TRBV15 to TRBJ2-4, with 10 bases identical to TRBD2. Germline values: CDR1 LNHNV, CDR2 YYDKDF (reference sequence). The CDR3 sequence is 16 residues long. With 2 bases clipped from V and 0 bases from J, the junction kept 1 base outside the gene matches. Based on the CDR3 plus reference TRBV15 and TRBJ2-4, the full variable domain is DAMVIQNPRYQVTQFGKPVTLSCSQTLNHNVMYWYQQKSSQAPKLLFHYYDKDFNNEADTPDNFQSRRPNTSFCFLDIRSPGLGDTAMYLCATSRLAGAAKNIQYFGAGTRLSVL.

There are a few counts of this clone. This chain links TRBV7-8 with TRBJ2-3; 10 bases map to TRBD2. The germline CDR1 and CDR2 sequences are SGHVS and FQNEAQ. CDR3 length: 13 amino acids. V shed 11 bases, J shed 7 bases, and the junction held 9 bases outside the gene matches. CDR3 coding DNA: TGTGCCGGGCGGAGCGGGGGGGCATATACGCAGTATTTT. Its protein is CAGRSGGAYTQYF.

This clone occurred a few times. The chain combines TRBV15 with TRBJ2-7; 8 bases are shared with TRBD1. Per germline, CDR1 LNHNV and CDR2 YYDKDF (reference sequence). The CDR3 extends over 15 amino acids. V lost 2 bases to trimming and J lost 5 bases; unmatched junction nucleotides: 8. The CDR3 DNA is TGTGCCACCAGCAGAATGGACAGGGCGCCCCACGAGCAGTACTTC. Translation gives CATSRMDRAPHEQYF.